This entry is about one T cell receptor (beta chain). What it recognizes is unknown. V lost 4 bases, J lost 7 bases, and 14 bases lay in between. CDR1 is MNHEY, CDR2 SMNVEV, per germline (reference sequence). The CDR3 is 13 residues long. These data are taken from a study of OX40 agonist ivuxolimab in advanced cancers. Study-level findings and limits: CD8+ T cells showed, on average, more clonal expansion than CD4+ cells. Nonresponders, in some cases, also had low normalized T-cell clonal expansion.

Assay: immunoSEQ multiplex PCR; the TCRdb copy retains only in-frame clones and omits some. The sample carries 95,000 to 110,000 clones, under 95% recorded once. The origin of this receptor is an adult with an advanced solid tumor such as melanoma, head and neck, liver or kidney cancer. The V and J genes are TRBV27 and TRBJ2-7, with a weak D call TRBD2 (5 bases). The material sequenced was CD4+ or CD8+ T cells sorted from blood, taken in a trial of the OX40 agonist ivuxolimab. The chain's CDR3 is CASSSVGSREQYF. The CDR3 DNA reads TGTGCCAGCAGTTCCGTAGGGAGCCGGGAGCAGTACTTC.